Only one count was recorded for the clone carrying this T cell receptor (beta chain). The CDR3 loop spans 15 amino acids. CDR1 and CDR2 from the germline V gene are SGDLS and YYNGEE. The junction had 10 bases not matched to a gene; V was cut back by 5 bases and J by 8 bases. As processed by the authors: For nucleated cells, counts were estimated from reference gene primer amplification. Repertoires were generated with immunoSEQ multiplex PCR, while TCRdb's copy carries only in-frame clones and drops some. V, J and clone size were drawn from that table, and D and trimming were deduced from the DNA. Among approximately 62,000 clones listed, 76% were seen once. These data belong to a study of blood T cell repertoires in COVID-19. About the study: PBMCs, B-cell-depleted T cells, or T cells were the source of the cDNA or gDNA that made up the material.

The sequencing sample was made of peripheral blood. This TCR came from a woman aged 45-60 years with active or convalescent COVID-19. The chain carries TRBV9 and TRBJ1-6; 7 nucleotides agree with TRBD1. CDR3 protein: CASSRPDRFDSPLHF. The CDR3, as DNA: TGTGCCAGCAGTCGTCCGGACAGGTTTGATTCACCCCTCCACTTT.